This TCR beta chain was captured in a study of sequential checkpoint blockade in melanoma. Study summary: Arm A got nivolumab then ipilimumab; arm B the reverse, 1:1. Each arm's sequence ended with maintenance nivolumab.

Data came from immunoSEQ multiplex PCR; TCRdb stores just in-frame clones and leaves some out. The table shows about 20,000 clones, with approximately 80% occurring only once. Treatment specified: randomized to nivolumab then ipilimumab (arm A) or the reverse (arm B). None of the patients previously received DNA-damaging chemotherapy. From thawed PBMCs, live CD3+CD8+ cells negative for CD19 and CD56 were sorted. This CDR3 contains 17 residues. Losses at the gene ends were 0 bases for V and 3 bases for J; bases not matched to a gene: 5. Germline V gene data show CDR1 as SGHTA and CDR2 as FQGNSA. The V and J genes are TRBV7-2 and TRBJ2-1; 10 nucleotides match TRBD2. The material sequenced was CD8+ T cells sorted from blood (inferred from file names), taken from a patient given nivolumab and ipilimumab in sequence. This clonotype was obtained from a human donor with melanoma. As DNA, the CDR3 is TGTGCCAGCAGCTTAGCAGTACGGACTAGCGGCTACAATGAGCAGTTCTTC. Translated, it gives CASSLAVRTSGYNEQFF.